The 2 T cell receptor beta chains below all came from one sample that was sequenced in a study of cytotoxic CD8 clonotypes in ibrutinib-treated CLL. Sequenced by immunoSEQ multiplex PCR; TCRdb stores in-frame clones only, minus some. Of 300,000 or so clones listed, 60% to 80% were seen once; the top ten hold 6% to 6.5%. The source material was PBMCs, sampled after 36 months of ibrutinib treatment. The source of these receptors is a human donor with chronic lymphocytic leukemia.

CDR3 bases: TGTGCCAGCAGCCCCGGGACGGCGAGCTATGGCTACACCTTC. Translation: CASSPGTASYGYTF. The chain combines TRBV11-2 with TRBJ1-2; D possibly corresponds to TRBD1 (5 bases). Trimming took off 5 bases at V and 4 bases at J, with 14 bases between the two ends. The CDR3 contains 14 residues. CDR1 SGHAT and CDR2 FQNNGV come from the germline V gene.

J is TRBJ1-2 and V is TRBV7-3, with no clear D. Per germline, CDR1 SGHTA and CDR2 FQGTGA. The CDR3 contains 14 residues. V was pared by 2 bases and J by 4 bases, with 11 bases between. This CDR3 reads CASSLGPRGYGYTF. CDR3 in DNA: TGTGCCAGCAGCTTAGGGCCTCGGGGCTATGGCTACACCTTC.